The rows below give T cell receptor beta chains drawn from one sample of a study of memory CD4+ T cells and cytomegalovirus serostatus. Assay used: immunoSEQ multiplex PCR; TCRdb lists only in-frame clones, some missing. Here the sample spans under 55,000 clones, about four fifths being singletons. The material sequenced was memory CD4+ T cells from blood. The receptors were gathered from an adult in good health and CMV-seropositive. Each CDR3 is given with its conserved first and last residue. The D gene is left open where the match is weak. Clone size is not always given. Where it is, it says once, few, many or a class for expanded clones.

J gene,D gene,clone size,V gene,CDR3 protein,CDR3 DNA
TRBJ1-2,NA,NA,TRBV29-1,CSVSTTGDGYTF,TGCAGCGTTTCCACCACTGGGGATGGCTACACCTTC
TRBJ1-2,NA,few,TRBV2,CASTRKGGYTF,TGTGCCAGCACTCGCAAGGGGGGCTACACCTTC
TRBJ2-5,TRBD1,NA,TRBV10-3,CAISATGGQETQYF,TGTGCCATCAGTGCCACAGGGGGCCAAGAGACCCAGTACTTC
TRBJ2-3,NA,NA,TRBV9,CASSDSATDTQYF,TGTGCCAGCAGTGACTCCGCCACAGATACGCAGTATTTT
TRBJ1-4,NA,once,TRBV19,CASSPTGPRATNEKLFF,TGTGCCAGTAGTCCCACAGGGCCCCGTGCAACTAATGAAAAACTGTTTTTT
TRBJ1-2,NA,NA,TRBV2,CASRHFTNYGYTF,TGTGCCAGCAGACACTTTACTAACTATGGCTACACCTTC
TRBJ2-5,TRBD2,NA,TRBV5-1,CASSLLAGGEETQYF,TGCGCCAGCAGCTTACTAGCGGGGGGCGAGGAGACCCAGTACTTC
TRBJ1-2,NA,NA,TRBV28,CASSSPRHPWGYGYTF,TGTGCCAGCAGTTCCCCTCGACATCCTTGGGGTTATGGCTACACCTTC
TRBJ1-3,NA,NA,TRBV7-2,CASSSGRGSGNTIYF,TGTGCCAGCAGCTCAGGAAGGGGCTCTGGAAACACCATATATTTT
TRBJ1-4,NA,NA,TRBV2,CASRPNSATNEKLFF,TGTGCCAGCAGACCCAACAGTGCAACTAATGAAAAACTGTTTTTT
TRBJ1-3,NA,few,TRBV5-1,CASSSEPFSGNTIYF,TGCGCCAGCAGCTCCGAGCCTTTCTCTGGAAACACCATATATTTT
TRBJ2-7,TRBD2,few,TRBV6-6,CATSRGVQYF,TGTGCCACCTCTCGGGGGGTGCAGTACTTC
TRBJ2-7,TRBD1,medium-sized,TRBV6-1,CASSVNFGTGLYEQYF,TGTGCCAGCAGTGTAAATTTCGGGACAGGGCTTTATGAGCAGTACTTC
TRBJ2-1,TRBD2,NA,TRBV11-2,CASSLSSGGPTSYNEQFF,TGTGCCAGCAGCTTAAGTAGCGGGGGCCCTACCTCCTACAATGAGCAGTTCTTC
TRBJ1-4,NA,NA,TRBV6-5,CASSYRSQGEKLFF,TGTGCCAGCAGTTACAGGTCCCAGGGGGAAAAACTGTTTTTT
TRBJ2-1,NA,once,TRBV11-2,CASSLNVLRQEQFF,TGTGCCAGCAGCTTAAACGTCCTGCGACAAGAGCAGTTCTTC
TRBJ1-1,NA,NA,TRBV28,CASSSHRVPLNTEAFF,TGTGCCAGCAGTTCGCACAGGGTTCCCCTGAACACTGAAGCTTTCTTT
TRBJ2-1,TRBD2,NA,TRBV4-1,CASSQDDRGTSGYNEQFF,TGCGCCAGCAGCCAAGATGATCGAGGGACTAGCGGCTACAATGAGCAGTTCTTC
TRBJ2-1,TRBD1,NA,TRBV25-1,CASGDRGIYNEQFF,TGTGCCAGCGGCGACAGGGGAATATACAATGAGCAGTTCTTC
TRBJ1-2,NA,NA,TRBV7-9,CASSLVGVSYGYTF,TGTGCCAGCAGCTTAGTCGGCGTTTCCTATGGCTACACCTTC
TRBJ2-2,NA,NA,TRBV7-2,CASSPKGAGELFF,TGTGCCAGCAGTCCAAAAGGGGCCGGGGAGCTGTTTTTT
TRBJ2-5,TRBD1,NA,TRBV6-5,CASRSGGSETQYF,TGTGCCAGCAGGTCAGGGGGCTCAGAGACCCAGTACTTC
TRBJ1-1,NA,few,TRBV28,CASSQALVEAFF,TGTGCCAGCAGTCAAGCCCTGGTTGAAGCTTTCTTT
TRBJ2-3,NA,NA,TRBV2,CASNQGISTDTQYF,TGTGCCAGCAATCAGGGGATTAGCACAGATACGCAGTATTTT
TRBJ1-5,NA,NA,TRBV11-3,CASSSTPRPQHF,TGTGCCAGCAGCTCGACCCCTAGGCCCCAGCATTTT
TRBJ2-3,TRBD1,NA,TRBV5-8,CASSYYPTGVEDTQYF,TGTGCCAGCAGCTACTACCCGACAGGGGTAGAAGATACGCAGTATTTT
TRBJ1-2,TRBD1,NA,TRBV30,CAWRAQTTGIYGYTF,TGTGCCTGGAGAGCCCAGACGACAGGGATCTATGGCTACACCTTC
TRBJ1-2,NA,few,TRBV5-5,CASSSGGGIYGYTF,TGTGCCAGCAGCTCCGGGGGAGGGATCTATGGCTACACCTTC
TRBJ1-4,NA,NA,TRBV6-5,CASRVQWGQEKLFF,TGTGCCAGCAGAGTCCAATGGGGGCAAGAAAAACTGTTTTTT
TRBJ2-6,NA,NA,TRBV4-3,CASSQDWDRDSGANVLTF,TGCGCCAGCAGCCAAGATTGGGACCGCGACTCTGGGGCCAACGTCCTGACTTTC
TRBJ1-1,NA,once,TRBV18,CASSPLEGTEAFF,TGTGCCAGCTCCCCGCTGGAAGGGACTGAAGCTTTCTTT
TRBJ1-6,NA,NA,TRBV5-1,CASSLDLGNSPLHF,TGCGCCAGCAGCCTGGACTTGGGTAATTCACCCCTCCACTTT
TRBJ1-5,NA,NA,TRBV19,CASSIIPDGGQPQHF,TGTGCCAGTAGTATCATCCCCGACGGGGGCCAGCCCCAGCATTTT
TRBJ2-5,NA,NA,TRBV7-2,CASSLGGTWETQYF,TGTGCCAGCAGCTTAGGCGGGACATGGGAGACCCAGTACTTC
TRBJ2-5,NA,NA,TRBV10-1,CASSESDAGTETQYF,TGCGCCAGCAGTGAGTCGGATGCGGGGACCGAGACCCAGTACTTC
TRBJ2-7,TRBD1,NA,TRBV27,CASSLSPRTGHYEQYF,TGTGCCAGCAGTTTATCGCCTCGGACAGGGCACTACGAGCAGTACTTC
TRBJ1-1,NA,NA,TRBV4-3,CASSQGVATEMNTEAFF,TGCGCCAGCAGCCAAGGGGTGGCGACAGAGATGAACACTGAAGCTTTCTTT